Given below is one TCR beta chain in context. The target antigen is unknown. These data are taken from a study of T cell responses to AZD1222 COVID-19 vaccine. Study results and caveats: AZD1222 recipients seropositive at baseline numbered only 5 or 6. None of the repertoires were sampled until the peak T cell response had passed. In the spike-specific TCR repertoire, nearly half reportedly target unmutated variant regions. The CD4 TCRs associated with vaccination extended across spike and predominated at 160-218 and 743-854.

TCRdb's copy holds only in-frame clones and misses some; the assay was immunoSEQ multiplex PCR. The sample contains over 110,000 clones, approximately 93% of which appear only once. The CDR3 contains 13 residues. Germline V CDR1 and CDR2: MNHEY, SVGAGI. Trimming removed 6 bases from V and 9 bases from J; junction bases left unmatched: 7. This receptor was identified in an adult who had recovered from COVID-19. Source: peripheral blood, taken after recovery from COVID-19. The gene calls are TRBV6-5 and TRBJ2-1; 8 bases are a match to TRBD1. CDR3 sequence reads: CASSLDRAIEQFF. CDR3 DNA: TGTGCCAGCAGCTTGGACAGGGCTATTGAGCAGTTCTTC.